These T cell receptor beta chains were read from a single sample in a study of blood T cells in healthy people across ages. In TCRdb, the 5' RACE reads were re-called with MiXCR into one record per CDR3 protein. Here the sample spans 1.5 million to 1.9 million distinct CDR3 sequences, around 40% being singletons. The sample taken for sequencing was blood. The source is a woman aged 18-35 years in good health. Both conserved end residues are part of each CDR3. The order of the fields is V gene, clone size, J gene, D gene, CDR3 protein, CDR3 DNA. A D gene is named only where the DNA matches it firmly. Expanded clones are given a class, and other clones once, few, many or no size at all.

v_gene: TRBV7-3; abundance: NA; j_gene: TRBJ1-6; d_gene: NA; CDR3aa: CASSLTPLSNSPLHF; CDR3nt: TGTGCCAGCAGCCTCACCCCACTGAGCAATTCACCCCTCCACTTT
v_gene: TRBV29-1; abundance: NA; j_gene: TRBJ2-1; d_gene: NA; CDR3aa: CSAGGRDREQFF; CDR3nt: TGCAGCGCCGGGGGCAGAGACAGGGAGCAGTTCTTC
v_gene: TRBV12-3/TRBV12-4; abundance: NA; j_gene: TRBJ2-3; d_gene: NA; CDR3aa: CASRMDHFNTDTQYF; CDR3nt: TGTGCCAGCAGGATGGACCACTTTAACACAGATACGCAGTATTTT
v_gene: TRBV4-3; abundance: many; j_gene: TRBJ1-2; d_gene: TRBD1; CDR3aa: CASSQEGQIYGYTF; CDR3nt: TGCGCCAGCAGCCAAGAGGGACAGATCTATGGCTACACCTTC
v_gene: TRBV2; abundance: NA; j_gene: TRBJ2-1; d_gene: TRBD2; CDR3aa: CASSGTSANEQFF; CDR3nt: TGTGCCAGCAGCGGGACTAGCGCAAATGAGCAGTTCTTC
v_gene: TRBV9; abundance: few; j_gene: TRBJ2-1; d_gene: TRBD2; CDR3aa: CASSVLAGGTSYNEQFF; CDR3nt: TGTGCCAGCAGCGTACTGGCGGGAGGGACGTCCTACAATGAGCAGTTCTTC
v_gene: TRBV6-2/TRBV6-3; abundance: NA; j_gene: TRBJ1-5; d_gene: NA; CDR3aa: CASSGRRDLGNQPQHF; CDR3nt: TGTGCCAGCAGTGGACGGAGGGACCTCGGCAATCAGCCCCAGCATTTT
v_gene: TRBV24-1; abundance: NA; j_gene: TRBJ2-3; d_gene: TRBD1; CDR3aa: CATSDPGQRDPDTQYF; CDR3nt: TGTGCCACCAGTGACCCGGGACAGCGAGACCCAGATACGCAGTATTTT
v_gene: TRBV7-2; abundance: few; j_gene: TRBJ1-5; d_gene: TRBD1; CDR3aa: CASSLVAGTGRSNQPQHF; CDR3nt: TGTGCCAGCAGCTTAGTCGCAGGGACAGGTCGTAGCAATCAGCCCCAGCATTTT
v_gene: TRBV6-5; abundance: NA; j_gene: TRBJ2-3; d_gene: NA; CDR3aa: CASSPSSARTQYF; CDR3nt: TGTGCCAGCAGCCCGTCTTCAGCGCGTACGCAGTATTTT
v_gene: TRBV27; abundance: NA; j_gene: TRBJ2-7; d_gene: NA; CDR3aa: CASSYTGSSSYEQYF; CDR3nt: TGTGCCAGCAGTTATACCGGGTCCAGCTCCTACGAGCAGTACTTC
v_gene: TRBV7-2; abundance: few; j_gene: TRBJ2-7; d_gene: TRBD2; CDR3aa: CASSLVTSANEQYF; CDR3nt: TGTGCCAGCAGCTTAGTCACTAGCGCTAACGAGCAGTACTTC
v_gene: TRBV5-8; abundance: NA; j_gene: TRBJ2-4; d_gene: TRBD1; CDR3aa: CASSWTGASRGEQYF; CDR3nt: TGTGCCAGCAGCTGGACAGGGGCGTCTAGGGGGGAGCAGTACTTC
v_gene: TRBV25-1; abundance: NA; j_gene: TRBJ1-6; d_gene: NA; CDR3aa: CASSEAGLSPLHF; CDR3nt: TGTGCCAGCAGTGAGGCAGGGCTTTCACCCCTCCACTTT
v_gene: TRBV4-3; abundance: few; j_gene: TRBJ2-1; d_gene: NA; CDR3aa: CASSQDWANRYNEQFF; CDR3nt: TGCGCCAGCAGCCAAGATTGGGCCAACCGCTACAATGAGCAGTTCTTC
v_gene: TRBV20-1; abundance: few; j_gene: TRBJ2-3; d_gene: TRBD2; CDR3aa: CTRTETSGGWDADTQYF; CDR3nt: TGCACGCGCACCGAGACTAGCGGGGGTTGGGACGCAGATACGCAGTATTTT
v_gene: TRBV15; abundance: few; j_gene: TRBJ2-7; d_gene: NA; CDR3aa: CATGGTEEYEQYF; CDR3nt: TGTGCCACCGGAGGGACAGAGGAGTACGAGCAGTACTTC
v_gene: TRBV6-2/TRBV6-3; abundance: few; j_gene: TRBJ2-1; d_gene: TRBD2; CDR3aa: CASSQAGTSLEEQFF; CDR3nt: TGTGCCAGCAGTCAAGCCGGGACTAGCTTGGAAGAGCAGTTCTTC
v_gene: TRBV20-1; abundance: few; j_gene: TRBJ2-3; d_gene: TRBD2; CDR3aa: CSARESYSGGKTRTDTQYF; CDR3nt: TGCAGTGCTAGAGAGTCGTATAGCGGGGGAAAAACGAGGACAGATACGCAGTATTTT
v_gene: TRBV6-1; abundance: NA; j_gene: TRBJ1-5; d_gene: TRBD1; CDR3aa: CASSEPGQGRNQPQHF; CDR3nt: TGTGCCAGCAGTGAGCCGGGACAGGGGAGGAATCAGCCCCAGCATTTT
v_gene: TRBV5-1; abundance: NA; j_gene: TRBJ2-1; d_gene: NA; CDR3aa: CASSPSSISSYNEQFF; CDR3nt: TGCGCCAGCAGCCCGTCTAGCATTAGCTCCTACAATGAGCAGTTCTTC
v_gene: TRBV11-3; abundance: NA; j_gene: TRBJ2-1; d_gene: NA; CDR3aa: CASSLRQAQSNEQFF; CDR3nt: TGTGCCAGCAGCTTAAGGCAGGCCCAAAGTAATGAGCAGTTCTTC
v_gene: TRBV7-9; abundance: few; j_gene: TRBJ1-2; d_gene: NA; CDR3aa: CASSLATGPHPDYGYTF; CDR3nt: TGTGCCAGCAGCTTAGCGACAGGACCACACCCCGACTATGGCTACACCTTC
v_gene: TRBV4-1; abundance: NA; j_gene: TRBJ2-2; d_gene: NA; CDR3aa: CASSPFPPEELFF; CDR3nt: TGCGCCAGCAGCCCGTTTCCTCCGGAGGAGCTGTTTTTT
v_gene: TRBV10-1; abundance: NA; j_gene: TRBJ2-7; d_gene: TRBD2; CDR3aa: CASSGTSGSGTYEQYF; CDR3nt: TGCGCCAGCAGCGGGACTAGCGGGAGTGGCACCTACGAGCAGTACTTC
v_gene: TRBV25-1; abundance: few; j_gene: TRBJ2-2; d_gene: NA; CDR3aa: CASSEGAWTGELFF; CDR3nt: TGTGCCAGCAGTGAGGGGGCTTGGACCGGGGAGCTGTTTTTT
v_gene: TRBV4-3; abundance: NA; j_gene: TRBJ2-2; d_gene: NA; CDR3aa: CASSQEPHKTTGELFF; CDR3nt: TGCGCCAGCAGCCAAGAGCCCCACAAGACTACCGGGGAGCTGTTTTTT
v_gene: TRBV9; abundance: few; j_gene: TRBJ2-1; d_gene: TRBD1; CDR3aa: CASSAQGFYNEQFF; CDR3nt: TGTGCCAGCAGCGCACAGGGGTTCTACAATGAGCAGTTCTTC
v_gene: TRBV12-3/TRBV12-4; abundance: NA; j_gene: TRBJ2-3; d_gene: NA; CDR3aa: CASTGEGQGGTDTQYF; CDR3nt: TGTGCCAGCACCGGGGAGGGGCAGGGGGGGACAGATACGCAGTATTTT
v_gene: TRBV6-2/TRBV6-3; abundance: NA; j_gene: TRBJ1-2; d_gene: TRBD1; CDR3aa: CASSLQGKLYDYTF; CDR3nt: TGTGCCAGCAGCCTACAGGGGAAGCTCTATGACTACACCTTC
v_gene: TRBV29-1; abundance: NA; j_gene: TRBJ2-1; d_gene: NA; CDR3aa: CSMLGSSDAYNEQFF; CDR3nt: TGCAGCATGCTCGGTTCTAGCGATGCCTACAATGAGCAGTTCTTC
v_gene: TRBV7-9; abundance: NA; j_gene: TRBJ2-1; d_gene: TRBD2; CDR3aa: CASSSGDLASGVYNEQFF; CDR3nt: TGTGCCAGCAGCTCGGGGGACCTGGCTAGCGGGGTCTACAATGAGCAGTTCTTC
v_gene: TRBV27; abundance: NA; j_gene: TRBJ2-4; d_gene: NA; CDR3aa: CASSSTSGAKNIQYF; CDR3nt: TGTGCCAGCAGCTCCACCAGCGGGGCCAAAAACATTCAGTACTTC
v_gene: TRBV2; abundance: few; j_gene: TRBJ2-6; d_gene: NA; CDR3aa: CASSESQVGANVLTF; CDR3nt: TGTGCCAGCAGTGAAAGCCAGGTTGGGGCCAACGTCCTGACTTTC
v_gene: TRBV20-1; abundance: few; j_gene: TRBJ2-5; d_gene: NA; CDR3aa: CSAQAGAKETQYF; CDR3nt: TGCAGCGCCCAGGCCGGGGCCAAAGAGACCCAGTACTTC
v_gene: TRBV29-1; abundance: few; j_gene: TRBJ2-3; d_gene: TRBD1; CDR3aa: CSVVRQGRRPVTQYF; CDR3nt: TGCAGCGTCGTAAGACAGGGTCGCCGTCCGGTTACGCAGTATTTT
v_gene: TRBV7-2; abundance: NA; j_gene: TRBJ2-7; d_gene: TRBD1; CDR3aa: CACSRQGWIDEQYF; CDR3nt: TGTGCCTGCAGTCGACAGGGCTGGATAGACGAGCAGTACTTC
v_gene: TRBV29-1; abundance: many; j_gene: TRBJ1-2; d_gene: NA; CDR3aa: CSVGRRADGYTF; CDR3nt: TGCAGCGTTGGAAGGAGGGCGGATGGCTACACCTTC
v_gene: TRBV29-1; abundance: NA; j_gene: TRBJ2-5; d_gene: TRBD2; CDR3aa: CSVALISGRETQYF; CDR3nt: TGCAGCGTCGCCCTAATTAGCGGGAGGGAGACCCAGTACTTC
v_gene: TRBV7-2; abundance: once; j_gene: TRBJ1-2; d_gene: NA; CDR3aa: CASSLGGLIYGYTF; CDR3nt: TGTGCCAGCAGCTTAGGTGGTCTGATCTATGGCTACACCTTC
v_gene: TRBV7-2; abundance: NA; j_gene: TRBJ2-7; d_gene: TRBD2; CDR3aa: CASISSGGGTYEQYF; CDR3nt: TGTGCCAGCATCTCTAGCGGGGGGGGAACCTACGAGCAGTACTTC
v_gene: TRBV13; abundance: few; j_gene: TRBJ2-7; d_gene: NA; CDR3aa: CASKTGSSYEQYF; CDR3nt: TGTGCCAGCAAAACAGGGAGCTCCTACGAGCAGTACTTC
v_gene: TRBV20-1; abundance: NA; j_gene: TRBJ1-1; d_gene: NA; CDR3aa: CSAREVRTEAFF; CDR3nt: TGCAGTGCTAGGGAAGTTCGTACTGAAGCTTTCTTT
v_gene: TRBV7-2; abundance: NA; j_gene: TRBJ2-1; d_gene: TRBD2; CDR3aa: CASSLRILAGVSYNEQFF; CDR3nt: TGTGCCAGCAGCTTACGGATCCTAGCGGGAGTCTCCTACAATGAGCAGTTCTTC
v_gene: TRBV20-1; abundance: NA; j_gene: TRBJ2-7; d_gene: NA; CDR3aa: CSARMVGGYEQYF; CDR3nt: TGCAGTGCTAGAATGGTGGGGGGCTACGAGCAGTACTTC
v_gene: TRBV15; abundance: NA; j_gene: TRBJ1-3; d_gene: NA; CDR3aa: CATSRERIGNTIYF; CDR3nt: TGTGCCACCAGCAGAGAACGGATTGGAAACACCATATATTTT